This T cell receptor beta chain was captured in a study of shared clonotypes between healthy human individuals. Study-wide points: Though the depth was large, rarefaction showed that sorted-subset sequencing was incomplete. The authors expected sequencing depth to affect clonotype sharing among donors.

In the case of this clone: Its cognate antigen is unknown.

For every subset, genomic DNA was evenly distributed across several immunoSEQ plates. The data were produced by immunoSEQ multiplex PCR, yet TCRdb's version contains in-frame clones alone and is incomplete. The sample consists of some 1.5 million clones, 98% of them appearing once. This CDR3 is built from 15 residues. Deletions cut 3 bases from V and 5 bases from J, with 16 bases between. Germline V CDR1 and CDR2: MNHNS, SASEGT. The J gene is TRBJ2-5, the V gene TRBV6-1, with D perhaps TRBD2 (6 bases). Sequencing used naive CD4+ T cells sorted from blood. Subset indicated: CD45RA+ positively selected. This sequence originates from a man younger than 45 in good health. Here the CDR3 reads CASSEGWGEMETQYF. CDR3 in DNA: TGTGCCAGCAGTGAGGGCTGGGGGGAGATGGAGACCCAGTACTTC.